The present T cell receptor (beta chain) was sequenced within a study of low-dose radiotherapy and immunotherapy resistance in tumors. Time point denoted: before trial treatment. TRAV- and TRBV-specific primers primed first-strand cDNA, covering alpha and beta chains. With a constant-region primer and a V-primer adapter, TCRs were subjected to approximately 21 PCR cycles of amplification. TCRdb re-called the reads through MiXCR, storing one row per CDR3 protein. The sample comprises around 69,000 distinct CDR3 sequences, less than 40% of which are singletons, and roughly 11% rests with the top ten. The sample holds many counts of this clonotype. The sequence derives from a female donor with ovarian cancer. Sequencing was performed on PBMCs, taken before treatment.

CDR3 bases: TGCAGTGCTAGAGGGGGAAGAGAGAACACTGAAGCTTTCTTT. Protein product: CSARGGRENTEAFF. V and J are TRBV20-1 and TRBJ1-1; no reliable D call. Germline V lookup: CDR1 DFQATT, CDR2 SNEGSKA (reference sequence). The CDR3 loop spans 14 amino acids. Trimming took off 1 base at V and 1 base at J, with 10 bases between the two ends.